This TCR beta chain was retrieved from a study of beta chain features in type 1 diabetes. Study in general: Roughly 98 million sorted cells were examined across all samples.

Study-level results: Across patients, naive, central memory and Treg TCRB repertoires exhibited apparently greater similarity than was observed across healthy donors. People with Type 1 diabetes carried modestly yet significantly shorter TCRB CDR3s in all four CD4+ subsets.

The whole isolated RNA underwent reverse transcription, so sequencing captured expressed TCRB transcripts. Profiled with immunoSEQ multiplex PCR; TCRdb holds only in-frame clones, not every one. The data hold 28,000 or so clones, with 65% observed a single time. In all sorted populations, purity surpassed 98%. Turning to this clone: What it recognizes is unknown.

This receptor was taken from a young woman with type 1 diabetes. Sequences were obtained from Tregs from blood.

The CDR3 is CASSLAGSHEQYF. CDR3 nucleotide sequence: TGTGCCAGCAGCTTGGCGGGATCCCACGAGCAGTACTTC. V and J are TRBV7-9 and TRBJ2-7; weak D call: TRBD2 (6 bases). The CDR3 spans 13 residues. Germline V gives CDR1 SEHNR, CDR2 FQNEAQ (reference sequence). Deletions cut 3 bases from V and 5 bases from J, with 11 bases between.